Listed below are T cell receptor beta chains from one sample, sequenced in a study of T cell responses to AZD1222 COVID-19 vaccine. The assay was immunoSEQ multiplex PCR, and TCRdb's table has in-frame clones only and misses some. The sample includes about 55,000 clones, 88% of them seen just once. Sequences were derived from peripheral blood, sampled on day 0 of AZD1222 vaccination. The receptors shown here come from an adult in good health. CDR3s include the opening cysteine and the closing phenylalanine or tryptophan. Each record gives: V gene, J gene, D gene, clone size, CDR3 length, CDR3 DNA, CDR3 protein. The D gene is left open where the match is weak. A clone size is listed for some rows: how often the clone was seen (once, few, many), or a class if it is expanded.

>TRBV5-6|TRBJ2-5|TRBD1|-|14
TGTGCCAGCTTTTCGGGACAGCCGCAAGAGACCCAGTACTTC
CASFSGQPQETQYF
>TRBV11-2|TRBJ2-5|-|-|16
TGTGCCAGCAGCCTTTCTTTGGTAGCGGCCCAAGAGACCCAGTACTTC
CASSLSLVAAQETQYF
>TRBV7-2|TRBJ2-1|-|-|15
TGTGCCAGCAGCTTAGCGCCTAGCTCCTACAATGAGCAGTTCTTC
CASSLAPSSYNEQFF
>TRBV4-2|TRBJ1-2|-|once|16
TGTGCCAGCAGCCAAGGGGGTACAGGATCCTCTATGGGCTACACCTTC
CASSQGGTGSSMGYTF
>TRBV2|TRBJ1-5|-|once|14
TGTGCCAGCAGTGAAGACAGGGCTTATCAGCCCCAGCATTTT
CASSEDRAYQPQHF
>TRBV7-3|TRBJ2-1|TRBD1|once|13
TGTGCCAGCAGCTCTAACAGGGGGCATGAGCAGTTCTTC
CASSSNRGHEQFF
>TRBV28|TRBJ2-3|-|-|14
TGTGCCAGCAGTCGCGGTGGGGAAGGAGATACGCAGTATTTT
CASSRGGEGDTQYF
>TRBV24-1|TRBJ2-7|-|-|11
TGTGCCACCAGTGATTCGGACGAGCAGTACTTC
CATSDSDEQYF
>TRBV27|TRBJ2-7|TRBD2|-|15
TGTGCCAGCAGTTCAATTAGCGGGACTCTCTACGAGCAGTACTTC
CASSSISGTLYEQYF
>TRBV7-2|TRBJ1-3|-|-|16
TGTGCCAGCAGCCCTCGGACGGGAAGCTCTGGAAACACCATATATTTT
CASSPRTGSSGNTIYF
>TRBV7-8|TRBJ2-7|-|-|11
TGTGCCAGCAGCCCCGGTGGTACGCAGTACTTC
CASSPGGTQYF
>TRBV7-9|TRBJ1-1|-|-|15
TGTGCCAGCAGCTTAGGGCAGGGACCGAACACTGAAGCTTTCTTT
CASSLGQGPNTEAFF
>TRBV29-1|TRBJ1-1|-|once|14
TGCAGCGTCGGCCCCGCAGGTGTGAACACTGAAGCTTTCTTT
CSVGPAGVNTEAFF
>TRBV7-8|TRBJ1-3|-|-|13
TGTGCCAGCAGCCCCCCCTTTCTGGACACCATATATTTT
CASSPPFLDTIYF
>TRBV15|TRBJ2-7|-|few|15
TGTGCCACCAGCAGAGTGATCGGGACACGGTACGAGCAGTACTTC
CATSRVIGTRYEQYF
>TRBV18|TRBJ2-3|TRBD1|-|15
TGTGCCAGCTCACCGACAGGGGGTTTCACAGATACGCAGTATTTT
CASSPTGGFTDTQYF
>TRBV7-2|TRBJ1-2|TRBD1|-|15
TGTGCCAGCAGCTTTGGGGACAGGCCTAACTATGGCTACACCTTC
CASSFGDRPNYGYTF
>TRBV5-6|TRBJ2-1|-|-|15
TGTGCCTCCAGGGAACTAGCCCCATATGTAGGTGAGCAGTTCTTC
CASRELAPYVGEQFF
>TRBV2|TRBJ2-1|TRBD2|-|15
TGTGCCAGCAGTGTGGGGCTAGCGGGAGGTTTCCTGCAGTTCTTC
CASSVGLAGGFLQFF
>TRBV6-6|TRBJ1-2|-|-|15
TGTGCCAGCAGTTTCGGTGGCACAAAGGGGGGTGGCTACACCTTC
CASSFGGTKGGGYTF
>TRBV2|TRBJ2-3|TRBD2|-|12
TGTGCCAGCTTAGCGGGAGTTGATACGCAGTATTTT
CASLAGVDTQYF
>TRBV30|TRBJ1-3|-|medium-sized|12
TGTGCCTGGAAGGGTATCGGAAACACCATATATTTT
CAWKGIGNTIYF
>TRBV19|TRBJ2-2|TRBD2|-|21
TGTGCCAGTAGTATGTCTCGCCGCGTTGGTAGCGGGAGTGATGTCACCGGGGAGCTGTTTTTT
CASSMSRRVGSGSDVTGELFF
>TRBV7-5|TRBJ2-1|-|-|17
TGTGCCAGAAGCTCACGGGGAGTGGGAGGGAACCGCAATGAGCAGTTCTTC
CARSSRGVGGNRNEQFF
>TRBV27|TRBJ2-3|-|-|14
TGTGCCAGCAGCAACTCCCGGCGGGCAGATACGCAGTATTTT
CASSNSRRADTQYF
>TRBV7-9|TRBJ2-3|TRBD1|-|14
TGTGCCAGCAGCCCGGGACAGGGGTTTGATACGCAGTATTTT
CASSPGQGFDTQYF
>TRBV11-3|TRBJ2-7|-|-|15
TGTGCCAGCAGCGATAGGGGGCTAGCGGCCTACGAGCAGTACTTC
CASSDRGLAAYEQYF
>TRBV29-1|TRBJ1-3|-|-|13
TGCAGCGCCTTCGATAGCTCTGGAAACACCATATATTTT
CSAFDSSGNTIYF
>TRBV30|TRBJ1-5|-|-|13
TGTGCCTGGAGTGTGAGCAGGGAGCAGCCCCAGCATTTT
CAWSVSREQPQHF
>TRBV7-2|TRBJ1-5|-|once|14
TGTGCCAGCAGCCGGACAGATAGCAATCAGCCCCAGCATTTT
CASSRTDSNQPQHF
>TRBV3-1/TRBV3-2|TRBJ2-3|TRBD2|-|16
TGTGCCAGCAGCCAAGATTTAGCGGGACACACAGATACGCAGTATTTT
CASSQDLAGHTDTQYF
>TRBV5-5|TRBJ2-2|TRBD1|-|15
TGTGCCAGCAGCGAAGTCAGGGGGCCCACCGGGGAGCTGTTTTTT
CASSEVRGPTGELFF
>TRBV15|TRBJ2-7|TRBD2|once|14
TGTGCCACCAGCAGAGATGGCGTGGCGGGGGGGCAGTACTTC
CATSRDGVAGGQYF
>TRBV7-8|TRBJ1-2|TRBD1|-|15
TGTGCCAGCAGCTTATCGGGGACAGGGGGCAATGGCTACACCTTC
CASSLSGTGGNGYTF
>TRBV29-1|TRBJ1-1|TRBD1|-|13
TGCAGCGTGGACAGGGTTGGGAACACTGAAGCTTTCTTT
CSVDRVGNTEAFF
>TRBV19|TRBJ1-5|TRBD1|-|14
TGTGCCAGTAGTATTTCAGGGGGTAATCAGCCCCAGCATTTT
CASSISGGNQPQHF
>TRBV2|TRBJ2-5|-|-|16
TGTGCCAGCAGTGAAACATCCGGGCTCGGAAAAGAGACCCAGTACTTC
CASSETSGLGKETQYF
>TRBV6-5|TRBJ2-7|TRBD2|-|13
TGTGCCAGCAGCCTAGCGGGAGTTGGCGAGCAGTACTTC
CASSLAGVGEQYF
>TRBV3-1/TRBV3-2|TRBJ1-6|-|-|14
TGTGCCAGCAGCCGGGAGGGAATGAATTCACCCCTCCACTTT
CASSREGMNSPLHF
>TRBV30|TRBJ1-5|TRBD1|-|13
TGTGCCTGGAGTGGACAGGGAAATCAGCCCCAGCATTTT
CAWSGQGNQPQHF
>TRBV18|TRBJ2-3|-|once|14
TGTGCCAGCTCACTTAATAGAGGCACAGATACGCAGTATTTT
CASSLNRGTDTQYF
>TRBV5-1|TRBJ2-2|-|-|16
TGCGCCAGCAGCTTGGAACCCGGGACGAACACCGGGGAGCTGTTTTTT
CASSLEPGTNTGELFF
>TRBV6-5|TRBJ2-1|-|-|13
TGTGCCAGCAGTTCCACCAGGGGACGTGAGCAGTTCTTC
CASSSTRGREQFF
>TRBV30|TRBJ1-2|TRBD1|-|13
TGTGCCTGGAGTGTACAGGGGGCCGATGGCTACACCTTC
CAWSVQGADGYTF